What follows are 12 T cell receptor beta chains derived from one specimen sequenced in a study of CD8+CD57+ T cells in acquired aplastic anemia. Profiles of TCR beta VDJ and CDR3 were generated from a genomic DNA template. One entry per CDR3 protein, called by TCRdb with MiXCR from the reads. The sample has approximately 70,000 distinct CDR3 sequences; 55% are singletons. Sequenced sample: sorted CD4+, CD8+, or CD8+CD57+ T cells (not recorded which) from PBMCs. These receptors all come from a human donor in good health, serving as a control.

The chain is built from TRBV11-1 and TRBJ2-1; TRBD2 matches 14 bases. The length of the CDR3 is 17 residues. Trimming cost V 5 bases and J 4 bases; bases outside gene matches: 7. Germline V gene lookup returns CDR1 SGHAT and CDR2 FQDESV (reference sequence). CDR3 protein: CASSTTRTSGRYNEQFF. The CDR3, as DNA: TGTGCCAGCAGCACAACGAGGACTAGCGGGAGGTACAATGAGCAGTTCTTC. Full variable domain (outside the CDR3, taken from reference TRBV11-1 and TRBJ2-1): EAEVAQSPRYKITEKSQAVAFWCDPISGHATLYWYRQILGQGPELLVQFQDESVVDDSQLPKDRFSAERLKGVDSTLKIQPAELGDSAMYLCASSTTRTSGRYNEQFFGPGTRLTVL.

This clonotype showed up just once. The rearrangement uses TRBV10-2 and TRBJ1-1; D remains unclear. Between the trimmed V and J ends, which lost 4 bases and 1 base, there was a span of 13 bases. Per the germline V gene, CDR1 is WSHSY and CDR2 is SAAADI. The CDR3 has 15 residues. Written as DNA, the CDR3 is TGCGCCAGCAGTGGCTCCCTGGAAGGGAACACTGAAGCTTTCTTT. The encoded protein is CASSGSLEGNTEAFF.

This clonotype has at least ten counts. The chain has TRBV11-2 and TRBJ2-5; a weak D match, TRBD1 (5 bases). CDR1 is SGHAT and CDR2 is FQNNGV in the germline V gene. The CDR3 runs 14 residues. V was trimmed by 5 bases and J by 7 bases, leaving 17 bases between them. CDR3 bases: TGTGCCAGCAGCCGCTCGGCTGGCACAGGGACCCAGTACTTC. Its protein product is CASSRSAGTGTQYF.

This rearrangement joins TRBV19 to TRBJ1-3, with D tentatively TRBD1 (5 bases). Trimming stripped 6 bases from V and 7 bases from J, with 16 bases between. Germline CDR1 and CDR2: LNHDA and SQIVND (reference sequence). CDR3 length: 14 residues. CDR3 sequence (DNA): TGTGCCAGTAGCCCTGACAGTCTCGGGAACACCATATATTTT. Encoded protein: CASSPDSLGNTIYF.

This clonotype was observed once. The chain has TRBV7-3 and TRBJ2-6; D remains unclear. Germline assignment: CDR1 SGHTA and CDR2 FQGTGA. This CDR3 comprises 17 residues. Trimming shortened V by 0 bases and J by 0 bases, and 9 bases separated the two germline ends. The CDR3 protein is CASSLTGLCSGANVLTF. The DNA of the CDR3 is TGTGCCAGCAGCTTAACAGGGCTGTGCTCTGGGGCCAACGTCCTGACTTTC. The variable domain in full, with the rest retrieved from reference TRBV7-3 and TRBJ2-6, is GAGVSQTPSNKVTEKGKYVELRCDPISGHTALYWYRQSLGQGPEFLIYFQGTGAADDSGLPNDRFFAVRPEGSVSTLKIQRTERGDSAVYLCASSLTGLCSGANVLTFGAGSRLTVL.

This chain links TRBV10-3 with TRBJ1-4; D not resolved. V shed 10 bases and J shed 6 bases, with 9 bases lying between them. Germline V lookup: CDR1 ENHRY, CDR2 SYGVKD. This CDR3 is built from 11 residues. The CDR3 DNA reads TGTGCCAGCACCTTCGATGAAAAACTGTTTTTT. Its protein is CASTFDEKLFF.

The rearrangement uses TRBV2 and TRBJ1-1; D remains unclear. CDR1 and CDR2 (germline): SNHLY, FYNNEI. V was trimmed by 2 bases and J by 4 bases, leaving 8 bases between them. The CDR3 extends over 13 amino acids. Here the CDR3 reads CASSESGTTEAFF. CDR3 DNA: TGTGCCAGCAGTGAATCCGGCACCACTGAAGCTTTCTTT.

The rearrangement links TRBV2 to TRBJ1-2; perhaps TRBD1 as D (6 bases). CDR1 and CDR2 (germline): SNHLY, FYNNEI. This CDR3 spans 13 amino acids. Trimming shortened V by 6 bases and J by 13 bases, and 21 bases separated the two germline ends. The CDR3 DNA reads as TGTGCCAGCAGCCAAGCGAAGCCGCAGGGGACCACCTTC. Its protein product is CASSQAKPQGTTF.

With respect to this clonotype: A junction end diverges from the germline sequence, so it may reflect a read error. This chain connects TRBV7-3 to TRBJ2-1; 7 nucleotides align to TRBD2. The CDR3 length is 15 residues. CDR1 is SGHTA and CDR2 is FQGTGA in the germline V gene. The CDR3 here is CASSLTSFPYNGQSF. CDR3 coding DNA: TGTGCCAGCAGCTTGACTAGCTTCCCCTACAATGGGCAGTCCTTC.

At least ten counts were recorded for this clonotype. V gene TRBV24-1 combines with J gene TRBJ2-1, with D perhaps TRBD2 (7 bases). V was clipped by 2 bases and J by 3 bases, with 16 bases between them. Germline lookup yields CDR1 KGHDR and CDR2 SFDVKD. The length of the CDR3 is 17 residues. CDR3 in DNA: TGTGCCACCAGTGATTCCGGGAGAGGGGGGGTCTACAATGAGCAGTTCTTC. Translated: CATSDSGRGGVYNEQFF.

Worth noting for this clonotype: One end of the junction varies from germline; a read error may be responsible. The genes are TRBV20-1 and TRBJ2-1; maybe TRBD2 (6 bases). The CDR3 consists of 14 residues. Per the germline V gene, CDR1 is DFQATT and CDR2 is SNEGSKA (reference sequence). DNA of the CDR3: TGCAGTGCTAGCGACTCCCGGGGGTACAATGAGCAGCTCTTC. This gives the protein CSASDSRGYNEQLF.

This clonotype was counted many times. The V and J genes are TRBV5-4 and TRBJ2-1; 12 bases fit TRBD1. CDR1 is SGHNT and CDR2 is YYREEE in the germline V gene (reference sequence). Losses at the gene ends were 4 bases for V and 7 bases for J; bases not matched to a gene: 6. The length of the CDR3 is 15 residues. CDR3 bases: TGTGCCAGCAGCAAACCGGGACAGGGGGCAAATGAGCAGTTCTTC. This codes for CASSKPGQGANEQFF.